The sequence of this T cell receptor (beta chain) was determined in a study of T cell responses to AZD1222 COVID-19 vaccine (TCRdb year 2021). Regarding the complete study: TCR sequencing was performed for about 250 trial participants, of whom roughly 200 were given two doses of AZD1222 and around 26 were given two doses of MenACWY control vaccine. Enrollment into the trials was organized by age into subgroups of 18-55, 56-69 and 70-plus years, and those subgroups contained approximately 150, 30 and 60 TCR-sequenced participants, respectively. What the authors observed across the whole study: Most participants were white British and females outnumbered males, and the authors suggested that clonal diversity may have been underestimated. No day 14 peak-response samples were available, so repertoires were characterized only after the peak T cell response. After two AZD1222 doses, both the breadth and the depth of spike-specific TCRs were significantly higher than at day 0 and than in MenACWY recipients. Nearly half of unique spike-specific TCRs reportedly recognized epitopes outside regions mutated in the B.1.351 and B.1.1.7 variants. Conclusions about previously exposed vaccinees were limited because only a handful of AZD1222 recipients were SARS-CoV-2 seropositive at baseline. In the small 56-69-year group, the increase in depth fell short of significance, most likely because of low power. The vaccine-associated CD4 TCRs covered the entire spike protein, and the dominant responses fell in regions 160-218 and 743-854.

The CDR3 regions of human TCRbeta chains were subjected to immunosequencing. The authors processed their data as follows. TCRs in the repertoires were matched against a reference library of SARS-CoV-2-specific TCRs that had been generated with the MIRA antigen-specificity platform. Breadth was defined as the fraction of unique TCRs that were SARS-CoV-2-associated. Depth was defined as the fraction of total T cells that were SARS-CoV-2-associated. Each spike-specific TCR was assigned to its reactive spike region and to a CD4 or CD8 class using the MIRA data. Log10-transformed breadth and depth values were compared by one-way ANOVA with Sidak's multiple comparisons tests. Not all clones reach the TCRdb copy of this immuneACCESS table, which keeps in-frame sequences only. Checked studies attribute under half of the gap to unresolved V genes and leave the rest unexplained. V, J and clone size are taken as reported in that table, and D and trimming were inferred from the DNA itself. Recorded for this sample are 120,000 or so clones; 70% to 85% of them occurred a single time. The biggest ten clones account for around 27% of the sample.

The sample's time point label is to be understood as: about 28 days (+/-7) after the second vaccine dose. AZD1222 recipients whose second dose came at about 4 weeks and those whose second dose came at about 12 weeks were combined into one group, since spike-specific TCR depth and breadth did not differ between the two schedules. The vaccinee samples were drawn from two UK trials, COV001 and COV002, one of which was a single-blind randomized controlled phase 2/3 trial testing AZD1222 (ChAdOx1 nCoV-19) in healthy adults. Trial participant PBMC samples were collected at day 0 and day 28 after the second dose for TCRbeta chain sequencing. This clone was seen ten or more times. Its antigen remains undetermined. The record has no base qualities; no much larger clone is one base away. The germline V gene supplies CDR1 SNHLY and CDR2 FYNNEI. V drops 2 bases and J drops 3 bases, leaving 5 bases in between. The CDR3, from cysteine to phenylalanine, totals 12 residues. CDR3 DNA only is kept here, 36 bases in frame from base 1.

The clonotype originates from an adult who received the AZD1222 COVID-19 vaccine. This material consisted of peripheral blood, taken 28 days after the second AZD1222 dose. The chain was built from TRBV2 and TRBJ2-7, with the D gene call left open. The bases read TGTGCCAGCAGTGAATCGGGCTACGAGCAGTACTTC. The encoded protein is CASSESGYEQYF.